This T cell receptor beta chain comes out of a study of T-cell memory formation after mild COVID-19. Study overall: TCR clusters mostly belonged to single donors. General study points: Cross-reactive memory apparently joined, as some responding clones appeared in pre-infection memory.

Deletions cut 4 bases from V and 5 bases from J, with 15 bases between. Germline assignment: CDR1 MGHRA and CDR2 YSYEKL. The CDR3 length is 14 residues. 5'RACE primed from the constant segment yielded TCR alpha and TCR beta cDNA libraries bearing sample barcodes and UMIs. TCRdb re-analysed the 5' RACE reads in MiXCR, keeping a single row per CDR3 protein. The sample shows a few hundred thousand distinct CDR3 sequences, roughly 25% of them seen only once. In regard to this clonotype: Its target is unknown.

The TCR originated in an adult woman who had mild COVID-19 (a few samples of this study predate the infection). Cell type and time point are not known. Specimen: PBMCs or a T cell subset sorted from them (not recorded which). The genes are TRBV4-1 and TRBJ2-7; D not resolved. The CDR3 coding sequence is TGCGCCAGCAGCCGCGATTCAAATACAGACGAGCAGTACTTC. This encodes CASSRDSNTDEQYF.